This T cell receptor (beta chain) was found in a study of shared clonotypes between healthy human individuals. Naivety among CD8 cells was defined by CD45RO negativity and positive CCR7 selection, thereby excluding terminally differentiated effector memory CD45RA+ cells. The protocol was immunoSEQ multiplex PCR, while the TCRdb copy is restricted to in-frame clones and leaves out a portion. This table has roughly 890,000 clones, roughly 92% appearing once. CDR3 size: 13 residues. The germline CDR1 and CDR2 sequences are LGHNA and YSLEER. V dropped 3 bases and J dropped 1 base, with 6 bases sitting between them.

Sequenced material: naive CD8+ T cells sorted from blood. The clonotype was recovered from a man aged 25 to 40 in good health. This chain joins TRBV4-3 and TRBJ1-1; D is uncertain. In DNA form, the CDR3 reads TGCGCCAGCAGCCAGGCGGGGAACACTGAAGCTTTCTTT. Its protein is CASSQAGNTEAFF.